The subject of this entry is one T cell receptor (beta chain). The CDR3 is 14 residues long. With 6 bases removed from V and 1 base from J, the gap between germline ends came to 12 bases. Germline V gene sequence: CDR1 SNHLY, CDR2 FYNNEI. The sample is drawn from a study of blood T cell repertoires in COVID-19. In the original processing: Amplification of reference gene primers was used by the study to estimate nucleated cell counts. Assay used: immunoSEQ multiplex PCR; TCRdb lists only in-frame clones, some missing. The DNA gave D and trimming, while V, J and clone size come from that table. Found here are approximately 400,000 clones, 75% to 90% of them singletons; the top ten hold about 5.4%.

Input material: PBMCs or T cells enriched from blood (not recorded which). This clonotype was obtained from a woman in her fifties or sixties who had recovered from COVID-19. The V call is TRBV2, the J call TRBJ1-1; possibly TRBD1 for D (6 bases). The CDR3 DNA sequence: TGTGCCAGCAGCAAGGGGGACACGAACACTGAAGCTTTCTTT. Amino acids: CASSKGDTNTEAFF.